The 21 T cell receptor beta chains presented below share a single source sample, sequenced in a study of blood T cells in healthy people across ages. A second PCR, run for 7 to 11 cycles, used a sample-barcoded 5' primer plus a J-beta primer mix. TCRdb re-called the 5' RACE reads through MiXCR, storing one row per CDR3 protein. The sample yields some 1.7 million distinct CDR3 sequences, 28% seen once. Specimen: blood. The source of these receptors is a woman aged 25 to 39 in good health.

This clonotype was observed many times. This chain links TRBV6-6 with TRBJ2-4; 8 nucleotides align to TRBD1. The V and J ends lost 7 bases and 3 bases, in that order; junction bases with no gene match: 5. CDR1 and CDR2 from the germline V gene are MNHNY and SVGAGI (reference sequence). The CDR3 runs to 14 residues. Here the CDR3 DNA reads TGTGCCAGCATTGACGACAGGGGCAAAAACATTCAGTACTTC. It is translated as CASIDDRGKNIQYF.

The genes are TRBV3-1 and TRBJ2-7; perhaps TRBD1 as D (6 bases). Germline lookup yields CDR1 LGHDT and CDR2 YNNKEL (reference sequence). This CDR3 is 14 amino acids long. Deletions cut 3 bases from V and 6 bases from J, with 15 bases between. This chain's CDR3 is CASSHGRTVLEQYF. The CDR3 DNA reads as TGTGCCAGCAGCCATGGCAGGACAGTGCTCGAGCAGTACTTC.

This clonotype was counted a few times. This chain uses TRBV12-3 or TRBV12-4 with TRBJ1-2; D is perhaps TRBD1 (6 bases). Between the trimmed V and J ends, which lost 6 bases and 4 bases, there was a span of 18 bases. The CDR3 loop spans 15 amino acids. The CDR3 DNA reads TGTGCCAGCAGCCCGGGACAACGGGGGGCCTATGGCTACACCTTC. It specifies CASSPGQRGAYGYTF.

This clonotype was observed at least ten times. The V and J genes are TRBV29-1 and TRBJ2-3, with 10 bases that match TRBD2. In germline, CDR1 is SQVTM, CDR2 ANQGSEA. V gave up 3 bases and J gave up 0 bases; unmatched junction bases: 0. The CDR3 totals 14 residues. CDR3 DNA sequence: TGCAGCGTTGAGACTAGCGGGAGCACAGATACGCAGTATTTT. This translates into CSVETSGSTDTQYF.

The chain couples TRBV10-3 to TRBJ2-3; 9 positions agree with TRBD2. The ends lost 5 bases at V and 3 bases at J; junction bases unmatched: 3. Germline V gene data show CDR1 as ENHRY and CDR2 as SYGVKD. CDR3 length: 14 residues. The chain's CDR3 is CAISTGLATDTQYF. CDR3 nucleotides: TGTGCCATCAGTACCGGACTAGCGACAGATACGCAGTATTTT.

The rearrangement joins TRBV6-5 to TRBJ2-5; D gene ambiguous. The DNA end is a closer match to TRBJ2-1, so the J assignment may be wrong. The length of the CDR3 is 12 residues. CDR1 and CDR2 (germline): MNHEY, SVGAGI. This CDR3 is CASSYGQETQFF. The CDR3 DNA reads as TGTGCCAGCAGTTACGGGCAAGAGACCCAGTTCTTC.

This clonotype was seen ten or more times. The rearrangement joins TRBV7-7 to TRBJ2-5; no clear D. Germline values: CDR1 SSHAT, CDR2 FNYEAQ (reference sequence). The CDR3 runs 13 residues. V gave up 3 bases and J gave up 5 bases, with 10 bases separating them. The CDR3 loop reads CASSLTDGETQYF. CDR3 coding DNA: TGTGCCAGCAGCTTGACCGATGGGGAGACCCAGTACTTC.

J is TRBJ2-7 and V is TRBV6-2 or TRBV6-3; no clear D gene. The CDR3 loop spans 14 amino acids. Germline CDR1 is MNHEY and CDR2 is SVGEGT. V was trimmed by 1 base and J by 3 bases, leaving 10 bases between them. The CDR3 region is CASSYFGRLYEQYF. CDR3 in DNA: TGTGCCAGCAGTTACTTTGGGCGGCTCTACGAGCAGTACTTC.

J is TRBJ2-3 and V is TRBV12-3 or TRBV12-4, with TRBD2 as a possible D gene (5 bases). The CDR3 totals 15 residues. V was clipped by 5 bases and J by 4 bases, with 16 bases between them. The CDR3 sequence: CASSPDTPRADTQYF. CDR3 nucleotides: TGTGCCAGCAGTCCCGACACCCCGAGGGCAGATACGCAGTATTTT.

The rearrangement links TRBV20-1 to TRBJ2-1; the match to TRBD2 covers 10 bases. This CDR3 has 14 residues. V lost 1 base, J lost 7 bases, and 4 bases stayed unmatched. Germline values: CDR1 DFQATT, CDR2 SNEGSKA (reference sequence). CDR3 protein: CSARGAGGRNEQFF. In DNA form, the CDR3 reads TGCAGTGCTAGAGGAGCGGGAGGGAGAAATGAGCAGTTCTTC.

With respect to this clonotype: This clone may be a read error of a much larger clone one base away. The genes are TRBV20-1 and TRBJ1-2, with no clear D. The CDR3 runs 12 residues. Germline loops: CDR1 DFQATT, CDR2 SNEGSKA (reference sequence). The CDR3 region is CRARVGPNGYTF. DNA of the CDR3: TGCAGGGCTAGAGTAGGTCCCAATGGCTACACCTTC.

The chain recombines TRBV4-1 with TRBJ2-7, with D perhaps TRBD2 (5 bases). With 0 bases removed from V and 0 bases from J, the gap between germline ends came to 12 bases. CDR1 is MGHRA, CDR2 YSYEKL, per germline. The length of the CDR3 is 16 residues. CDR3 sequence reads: CASSQDQSGSSYEQYF. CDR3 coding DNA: TGCGCCAGCAGCCAAGATCAAAGCGGAAGCTCCTACGAGCAGTACTTC.

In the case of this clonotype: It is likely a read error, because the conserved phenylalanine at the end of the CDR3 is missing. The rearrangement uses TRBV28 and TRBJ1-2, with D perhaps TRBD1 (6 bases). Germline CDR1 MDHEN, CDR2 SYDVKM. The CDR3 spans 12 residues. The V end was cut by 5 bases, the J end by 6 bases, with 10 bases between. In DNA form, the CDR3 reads TGTGCCAGCAGTCACGGACAGAATGGCTACACCCTC. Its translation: CASSHGQNGYTL.

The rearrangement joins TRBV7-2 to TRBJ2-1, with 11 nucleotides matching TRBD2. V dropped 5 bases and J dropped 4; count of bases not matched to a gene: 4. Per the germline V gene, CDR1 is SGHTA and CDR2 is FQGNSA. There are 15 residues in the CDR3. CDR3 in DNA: TGTGCCAGCAGCACCACTAGCGGGAGTTACAATGAGCAGTTCTTC. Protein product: CASSTTSGSYNEQFF.

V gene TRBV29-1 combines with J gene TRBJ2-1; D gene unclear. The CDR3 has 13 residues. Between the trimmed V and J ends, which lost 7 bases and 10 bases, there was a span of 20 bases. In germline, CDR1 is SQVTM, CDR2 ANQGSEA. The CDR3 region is CSAEGYMASEQFF. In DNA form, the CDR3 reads TGCAGCGCCGAAGGGTATATGGCCAGCGAGCAGTTCTTC.

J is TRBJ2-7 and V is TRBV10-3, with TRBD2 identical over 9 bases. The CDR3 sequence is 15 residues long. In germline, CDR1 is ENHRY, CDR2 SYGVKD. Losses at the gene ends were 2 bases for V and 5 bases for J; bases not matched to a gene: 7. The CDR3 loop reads CAISEVASGKNEQYF. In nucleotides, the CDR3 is TGTGCCATCAGTGAGGTTGCTAGCGGGAAAAACGAGCAGTACTTC.

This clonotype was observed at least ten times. The CDR3 region has the DNA TGTGCCAGCAGTTTAAGGGGCCTGGGGGGAATTCAGTACTTC. Its translation: CASSLRGLGGIQYF. The gene calls are TRBV27 and TRBJ2-4; tentative D call: TRBD2 (6 bases). V lost 2 bases and J 10 bases, leaving 15 bases between the germline ends. The CDR3 consists of 14 residues. Germline loops: CDR1 MNHEY, CDR2 SMNVEV (reference sequence).

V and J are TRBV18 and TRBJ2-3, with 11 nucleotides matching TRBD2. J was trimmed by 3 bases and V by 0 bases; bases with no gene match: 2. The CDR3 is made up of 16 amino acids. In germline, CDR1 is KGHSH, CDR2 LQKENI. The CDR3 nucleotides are TGTGCCAGCTCACCACCGACTAGCGGGATGACAGATACGCAGTATTTT. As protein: CASSPPTSGMTDTQYF. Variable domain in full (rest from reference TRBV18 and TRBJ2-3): NAGVMQNPRHLVRRRGQEARLRCSPMKGHSHVYWYRQLPEEGLKFMVYLQKENIIDESGMPKERFSAEFPKEGPSILRIQQVVRGDSAAYFCASSPPTSGMTDTQYFGPGTRLTVL.

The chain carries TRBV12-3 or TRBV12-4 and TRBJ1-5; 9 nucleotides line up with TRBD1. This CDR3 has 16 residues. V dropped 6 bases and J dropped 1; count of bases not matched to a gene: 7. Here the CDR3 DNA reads TGTGCCAGCAGATCCCCGGGACAGGGAAGCAATCAGCCCCAGCATTTT. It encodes CASRSPGQGSNQPQHF.

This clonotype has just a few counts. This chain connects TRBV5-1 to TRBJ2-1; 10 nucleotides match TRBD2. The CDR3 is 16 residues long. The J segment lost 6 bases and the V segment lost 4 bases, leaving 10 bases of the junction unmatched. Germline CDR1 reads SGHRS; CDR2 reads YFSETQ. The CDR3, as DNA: TGCGCCAGCAGCCGTCTCCAAGCGGGGGGGTTCAATGAGCAGTTCTTC. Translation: CASSRLQAGGFNEQFF.

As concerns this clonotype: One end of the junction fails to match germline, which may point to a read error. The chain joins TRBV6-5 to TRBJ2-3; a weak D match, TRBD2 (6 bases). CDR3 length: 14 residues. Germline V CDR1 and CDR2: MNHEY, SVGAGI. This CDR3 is CVSSRGLSTDTQYF. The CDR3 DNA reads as TGTGTCAGCAGCCGGGGACTTAGCACAGATACGCAGTATTTT.